The clone carrying this T cell receptor (beta chain) was seen more than once but under ten times. Its target is not known. This record belongs to a study of T cell repertoires in cytomegalovirus infection. TCRdb processed the reads anew with MiXCR; each CDR3 protein has one entry. The sample has 640,000 or so distinct CDR3 sequences, 30% to 35% seen once. V was pared by 3 bases and J by 7 bases, with 12 bases between. The CDR3 extends over 14 amino acids. Germline loops: CDR1 LNHDA, CDR2 SQIVND (reference sequence). The source is a human donor in good health (CMV status not recorded). Some clones in this sample may be carry-over from other donors' samples. The chain links TRBV19 to TRBJ1-4, with a weak D call TRBD1 (5 bases). The sample consisted of cultured PBMCs, taken from culture after CMV antigen stimulation. The CDR3 sequence is CASSIPGGGEKLFF. DNA of the CDR3: TGTGCCAGTAGTATCCCGGGCGGGGGTGAAAAACTGTTTTTT. Supplemented by reference TRBV19 and TRBJ1-4, the full variable domain reads DGGITQSPKYLFRKEGQNVTLSCEQNLNHDAMYWYRQDPGQGLRLIYYSQIVNDFQKGDIAEGYSVSREKKESFPLTVTSAQKNPTAFYLCASSIPGGGEKLFFGSGTQLSVL.